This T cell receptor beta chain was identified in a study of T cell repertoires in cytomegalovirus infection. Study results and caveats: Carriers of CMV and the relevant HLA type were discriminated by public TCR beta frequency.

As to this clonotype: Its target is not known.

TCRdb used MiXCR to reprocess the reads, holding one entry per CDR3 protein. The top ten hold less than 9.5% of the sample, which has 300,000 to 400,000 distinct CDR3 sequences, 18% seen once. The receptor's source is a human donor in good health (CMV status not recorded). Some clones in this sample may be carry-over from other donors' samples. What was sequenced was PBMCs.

CDR3 loop: CATSRDRLEAFF. The CDR3 region has the DNA TGTGCCACCAGCAGAGATCGACTTGAAGCTTTCTTT. The V and J genes are TRBV15 and TRBJ1-1; no firm D call. Germline loops: CDR1 LNHNV, CDR2 YYDKDF (reference sequence). V lost 0 bases, J lost 7 bases, and 6 bases lay in between. The CDR3 is made up of 12 amino acids.